This record covers a single T cell receptor beta chain. V lost 4 bases and J lost 5, with 18 bases in between. CDR1 and CDR2 (germline): MNHNS, SASEGT. The CDR3 loop spans 15 amino acids. Among the patients, aged 18 to 65, hyperthyroidism was newly diagnosed and had lasted under 2 months. These data come from a study of T cells in Graves' hyperthyroidism and ophthalmopathy. TCR beta CDR3 sequences were amplified from RNA transcripts. TCR CDR3 underwent first-round RT-PCR with the HTBI primer set. MiXCR was run by TCRdb on the multiplex PCR reads, yielding one entry per CDR3 protein. This sample carries about 290,000 distinct CDR3 sequences, 16% of them seen once, and the ten largest clones take around 34%.

The source is a man aged 30 to 39 with Graves' hyperthyroidism. The chain is built from TRBV6-1 and TRBJ2-7, with D tentatively TRBD2 (5 bases). The sequencing sample was made of blood. The CDR3 is CASSVRHFYGDEQYF. The DNA of the CDR3 is TGTGCCAGCAGTGTACGGCACTTTTACGGGGACGAGCAGTACTTC.